This TCR beta chain emerged from a study of shared clonotypes between healthy human individuals. Study in general: Sampling drew on donors who were two women and three men aged 18 to 49.

Germline CDR1 is MDHEN and CDR2 is SYDVKM. The CDR3 totals 17 residues. The ends lost 8 bases at V and 4 bases at J; junction bases unmatched: 14. Every donor was a Caucasian adult from Nashville, Tennessee. Measured with immunoSEQ multiplex PCR; TCRdb has only the in-frame clones, and not every one. Here the sample spans approximately 2.3 million clones, over 85% being singletons. Details on this clone: The target antigen is unknown.

General study findings and limits: It was the non-shared clonotypes that had lower generation probabilities than clonotypes shared by all four donors.

The chain carries TRBV28 and TRBJ1-2, with 12 positions matching TRBD1. Sample: naive CD4+ T cells from PBMCs. Regarding subset: CD45RA+ positively selected. The sequence derives from a man aged 18 to 30 in good health. Some clones in this sample may be carry-over from other donors' samples. The CDR3 is CASGMPGQGALGYGYTF. The CDR3 DNA reads TGTGCCAGCGGGATGCCGGGACAGGGGGCATTGGGCTATGGCTACACCTTC.